Below are 26 T cell receptor beta chains sequenced from a single sample in a study of tumor-infiltrating lymphocytes in primary liver carcinoma. Synthesis of TCR beta cDNA was carried out from 450 to 650 ng total RNA with a constant-region primer. Three nested multiplex PCR rounds, a slightly modified ARM-PCR, produced the libraries for TCR beta. Rounds one and two of PCR, each of around 11 cycles, were primed with TRBV1-TRBV30 forward primers and a C-beta reverse primer. One entry per CDR3 protein, called by TCRdb with MiXCR from the multiplex PCR reads. This table holds 100,000 to 150,000 distinct CDR3 sequences, 55% to 75% found once. Joint extraction of RNA and DNA used about 17-30 mg of bulk tissue that was unsorted. The sequenced sample consisted of liver tumor tissue from sampling region 3. The subset is: tumor region T3, left-lateral pole. The receptors were gathered from a woman in her sixties with primary liver carcinoma and hepatitis B virus infection.

This clonotype was counted many times. The chain carries TRBV5-1 and TRBJ1-2; TRBD1 is a possible D gene (5 bases). The V end was cut by 1 base, the J end by 5 bases, with 15 bases between. The CDR3 sequence is 15 residues long. Looked up from germline, CDR1 is SGHRS and CDR2 is YFSETQ. CDR3 loop: CASSLTQPGAYGYTF. DNA of the CDR3: TGCGCCAGCAGCTTGACCCAACCTGGGGCATATGGCTACACCTTC. The whole variable domain, filled in from reference TRBV5-1 and TRBJ1-2, reads KAGVTQTPRYLIKTRGQQVTLSCSPISGHRSVSWYQQTPGQGLQFLFEYFSETQRNKGNFPGRFSGRQFSNSRSEMNVSTLELGDSALYLCASSLTQPGAYGYTFGSGTRLTVV.

Remarks on this clonotype: Possible read error: a much larger clone is one base away. The chain joins TRBV6-5 to TRBJ2-7; TRBD2 agrees at 11 bases. This CDR3 is 18 amino acids long. The germline V gene encodes CDR1 MNHEY and CDR2 SVGAGI. The chain's CDR3 is CAISYSPGGTSGSYEQYF. CDR3 DNA sequence: TGTGCCATCAGTTACTCACCCGGGGGGACTAGCGGCTCCTACGAGCAGTACTTC.

As to this clonotype: This likely comes from a read error, as the CDR3 has no conserved phenylalanine or tryptophan at its end. The chain combines TRBV11-2 with TRBJ2-7, with 8 bases aligning to TRBD2. Germline V gene sequence: CDR1 SGHAT, CDR2 FQNNGV. CDR3 size: 18 residues. Written as DNA, the CDR3 is TGTGTCAGCAGCTTAGATTGGGTCAGTCTAGCGGGTTCCTACGAGCAGTACTTA. As protein: CVSSLDWVSLAGSYEQYL.

The chain has TRBV6-1 and TRBJ1-1, with 7 bases lining up with TRBD1. Germline CDR1 MNHNS, CDR2 SASEGT. This CDR3 has 13 amino acids. CDR3 protein: CASGYRGNTEAFF. CDR3 DNA: TGTGCTAGCGGTTACAGGGGGAACACTGAAGCTTTCTTT.

The gene calls are TRBV6-1 and TRBJ1-4; no reliable D call. This CDR3 region has 17 residues. Per the germline V gene, CDR1 is MNHNS and CDR2 is SASEGT. V was trimmed by 7 bases and J by 0 bases, leaving 18 bases between them. The CDR3 loop reads CASNASRRGTTNEKLFF. CDR3 DNA sequence: TGTGCCAGCAATGCATCCCGCCGAGGGACAACTAATGAAAAACTGTTTTTT.

The CDR3 protein is CASLTAGAGYEQYF. Here the CDR3 DNA reads TGTGCCAGCCTTACAGCGGGAGCGGGCTACGAGCAGTACTTC. The V call is TRBV6-6, the J call TRBJ2-7; 8 bases map to TRBD2. CDR3 size: 14 residues. The J segment lost 3 bases and the V segment lost 8 bases, leaving 9 bases of the junction unmatched. The germline CDR1 and CDR2 sequences are MNHNY and SVGAGI (reference sequence).

For this clonotype: The conserved closing phenylalanine or tryptophan is absent in this CDR3, likely reflecting a read error. The DNA is omitted, as the CDR3 cannot be located on it reliably, and the CDR3 follows TCRdb's listing. The rearrangement uses TRBV6-2 or TRBV6-3 and TRBJ1-1; the table names TRBD1, a call not compared with the DNA. Germline lookup yields CDR1 MNHEY and CDR2 SVGEGT. Counting both end residues, the CDR3 totals 13 amino acids. CDR3 sequence: CASTATANTEAFS.

Regarding this clonotype: A junction end diverges from the germline sequence, so it may reflect a read error. CDR3 DNA: TGTGCCATCAGCACGAGGGAAAGCGGGAGGAAAAATGAGCAGTCCTTC. Translating it yields CAISTRESGRKNEQSF. The chain carries TRBV4-2 and TRBJ2-1; 9 positions agree with TRBD2. Germline-derived CDR1 and CDR2 are LGHNA and YNFKEQ. The CDR3 consists of 16 residues.

On this clonotype itself: One end of the junction does not line up with germline, which may come from a read error. In nucleotides, the CDR3 is TGCGCAAGCAGCCTGGACAGGACCGCCTATGGCTACACCTTC. It yields the protein CASSLDRTAYGYTF. This chain joins TRBV5-1 and TRBJ1-2; 7 positions agree with TRBD1. From germline, CDR1 is SGHRS and CDR2 YFSETQ. The CDR3 covers 14 residues.

About this clonotype: This may arise from a read error, as a much more abundant clone is one base away. The chain joins TRBV5-1 to TRBJ1-5; D unresolved. Trimming took off 4 bases at V and 4 bases at J, with 15 bases between the two ends. This CDR3 spans 15 amino acids. CDR1 is SGHRS, CDR2 YFSETQ, per germline. The chain's CDR3 is CASSAQWDPNQPQHF. CDR3 sequence (DNA): TGCGCCAGCAGCGCACAGTGGGATCCGAATCAGCCCCAGCATTTT.

The chain couples TRBV6-5 to TRBJ2-3, with TRBD2 as a possible D gene (5 bases). From germline, CDR1 is MNHEY and CDR2 SVGAGI. This CDR3 is built from 14 residues. With 4 bases removed from V and 8 bases from J, the gap between germline ends came to 16 bases. CDR3 nucleotides: TGTGCCAGCAGTTCTAGCCCTCGAGACGGTACGCAGTATTTT. Translation: CASSSSPRDGTQYF.

With regard to this clonotype: A junction end diverges from the germline sequence, so it may reflect a read error. The gene calls are TRBV11-2 and TRBJ2-7, with TRBD1 identical over 7 bases. Germline V gives CDR1 SGHAT, CDR2 FQNNGV. There are 15 residues in the CDR3. In DNA form, the CDR3 reads TGTGCAAGCAGCCCCGGGACAGAGGTGGCCTACGAGCAGTACTTC. It specifies CASSPGTEVAYEQYF.

Concerning this clonotype itself: This sequence may be a read error, since a much larger clone differs from it by one base. The rearrangement links TRBV12-3 or TRBV12-4 to TRBJ1-1; D gene uncertain. The CDR3 is 15 amino acids. The ends were cut back, 1 base at V and 1 base at J, with 10 bases in the middle. The CDR3 here is CASSLVGRENTEAFF. In nucleotides, the CDR3 is TGTGCCAGCAGTTTAGTAGGGCGAGAGAACACTGAAGCTTTCTTT.

This clonotype was observed at least ten times. This sequence joins TRBV12-3 or TRBV12-4 and TRBJ1-1; TRBD1 might be the D (5 bases). The CDR3 totals 14 residues. V was trimmed by 5 bases and J by 6 bases, leaving 16 bases between them. CDR3 nucleotide sequence: TGTGCCAGCAGTCCCGGGACGGCGCAACCTGAAGCTTTCTTT. This encodes CASSPGTAQPEAFF.

V is TRBV11-2 and J is TRBJ2-3; 12 bases are a match to TRBD2. V gave up 5 bases and J gave up 2 bases; unmatched junction bases: 5. The CDR3 is 16 amino acids. Per the germline V gene, CDR1 is SGHAT and CDR2 is FQNNGV. The chain's CDR3 is CASSPGLAGHTDTQYF. The CDR3 DNA reads as TGTGCCAGCAGCCCTGGACTAGCGGGACACACAGATACGCAGTATTTT.

A remark on this clonotype: One end of the junction is discordant with germline, which a read error may explain. The CDR3 coding sequence is TGTGCCAACAGCATCAGGACTAGCACAGATACGCATTATTTT. Its translation: CANSIRTSTDTHYF. This chain uses TRBV11-3 with TRBJ2-3; 8 positions match TRBD2. Per germline, CDR1 SGHNT and CDR2 YENEEA. The CDR3 is 14 residues long.

The chain carries TRBV20-1 and TRBJ2-7; the match to TRBD2 covers 10 bases. The CDR3 is 14 amino acids. Germline CDR1 and CDR2: DFQATT and SNEGSKA (reference sequence). V lost 3 bases and J lost 11; bases outside the gene matches: 13. CDR3 residues: CSASSPSGSRGEYF. The CDR3 coding sequence is TGCAGTGCTAGTAGCCCTAGCGGGAGTCGTGGGGAGTACTTC.

A word on this clonotype: Being one base from a much bigger clone, this may be a read error. J is TRBJ2-1 and V is TRBV12-3 or TRBV12-4, with D tentatively TRBD1 (5 bases). The CDR3 has 12 amino acids. CDR3 amino acids: CASSFAGIDSNF. CDR3 coding DNA: TGTGCCAGCAGTTTTGCTGGGATAGACAGTAACTTC.

In its sample, this clonotype was seen a few times. Because the CDR3 is missing its conserved closing phenylalanine or tryptophan, this is likely a read error. V is TRBV6-6 and J is TRBJ1-5; 8 positions agree with TRBD1. The CDR3 sequence is 14 residues long. Germline CDR1 reads MNHNY; CDR2 reads SVGAGI (reference sequence). The CDR3 DNA sequence: TGTGCCAGCAGTCCCGGACAGGGAAATCAGCCTCAGCATTCT. Protein product: CASSPGQGNQPQHS.

This clonotype came up once. This may be a read error, as it is one base from a much larger clone. The chain couples TRBV14 to TRBJ1-2, with D hard to call. The CDR3 contains 13 residues. CDR1 and CDR2 (germline): SGHDN, FVKESK. The CDR3 is CTSSPTANYGYTF. The CDR3 coding sequence is TGTACCAGCAGCCCAACAGCCAACTATGGCTACACCTTC.

This clonotype was seen many times. The J gene is TRBJ2-7, the V gene TRBV6-2 or TRBV6-3; TRBD2 matches at 9 bases. Trimming cost V 0 bases and J 1 base; bases outside gene matches: 4. Germline CDR1 MNHEY, CDR2 SVGEGT. The CDR3 covers 16 residues. The CDR3 DNA reads as TGTGCCAGCAGTTACTCGGAGCGGGAGGCGTCCTACGAGCAGTACTTC. This sequence encodes CASSYSEREASYEQYF.

This clonotype was picked up one time. The chain combines TRBV11-2 with TRBJ2-3; 7 bases are shared with TRBD1. Germline V gene sequence: CDR1 SGHAT, CDR2 FQNNGV. The CDR3 is 16 residues long. Here the CDR3 DNA reads TGTGACACCACCTTAGCCGGACAGGCGATCACAGATACGCAGTATTTT. This codes for CDTTLAGQAITDTQYF.

Turning to this clonotype: At one end the junction does not follow the germline gene, possibly because of a read error. The chain carries TRBV14 and TRBJ1-2, with D unresolved. This CDR3 spans 15 amino acids. In germline, CDR1 is SGHDN, CDR2 FVKESK. CDR3 DNA: TGTGCCAACAGCCAAGCGGCAGGAGCTGACTATGGCTACACCTTC. It yields the protein CANSQAAGADYGYTF.

Turning to this clonotype: A much larger clone differs from this one at a single base, so this may be a read error. The J gene is TRBJ2-3, the V gene TRBV5-4; the D gene could be TRBD1 or TRBD2 (6 bases each). This CDR3 has 13 amino acids. Germline V lookup: CDR1 SGHNT, CDR2 YYREEE (reference sequence). The CDR3 bases are TGTGCCCCCTCTAGGGGGGTTTCAGATGCGCAGTATTTT. It yields the protein CAPSRGVSDAQYF.

This clonotype has only a few counts. The germline gene is not matched at one end of the junction; a read error may be the cause. This chain joins TRBV6-2 or TRBV6-3 and TRBJ2-1; 7 bases fit TRBD2. Per germline, CDR1 MNHEY and CDR2 SVGEGT. This CDR3 region has 17 residues. The CDR3 coding sequence is TGTGCCAGCAGTTACACTGTTGGCGGGAGTTCCTACAATGAACAGTTCTTC. Translated, it gives CASSYTVGGSSYNEQFF.

This clonotype has a count of ten or more. The V gene is TRBV5-4, the J gene TRBJ2-1, with 7 nucleotides matching TRBD2. This CDR3 contains 12 residues. Germline V gene sequence: CDR1 SGHNT, CDR2 YYREEE (reference sequence). Losses at the gene ends were 5 bases for V and 6 bases for J; bases not matched to a gene: 2. The CDR3 loop reads CASSGGGNEQFF. The CDR3 coding sequence is TGTGCCAGCAGTGGGGGGGGCAATGAGCAGTTCTTC.